This TCR beta chain was obtained from a study of T cells in localized non-small cell lung cancer. Worth noting for this clone: Antigen specificity is unknown.

Sequencing used immunoSEQ multiplex PCR; TCRdb keeps in-frame clones, though not all of them. The sample has approximately 72,000 clones; almost 85% are singletons. Whole-study results and caveats: A median of 57 of the top 100 tumor clones appeared in adjacent lung, which was paired and uninvolved. Heterogeneity within the tumor remains possible, as just one region underwent sequencing. Uninvolved neighboring lung showed the greatest T cell clonality, exceeding tumor.

The sequence derives from a female donor over 55 with stage I lung adenocarcinoma. Here the sequenced sample was peripheral blood, taken before any cancer treatment.

CDR3 DNA: TGCGCCAGCAGCCCGGCACTGACAGGGGTTGAAGCTTTCTTT. Translating gives CASSPALTGVEAFF. This chain uses TRBV5-1 with TRBJ1-1; 8 bases line up with TRBD1. The length of the CDR3 is 14 residues. J was trimmed by 7 bases and V by 4 bases; bases with no gene match: 9. Per the germline V gene, CDR1 is SGHRS and CDR2 is YFSETQ.